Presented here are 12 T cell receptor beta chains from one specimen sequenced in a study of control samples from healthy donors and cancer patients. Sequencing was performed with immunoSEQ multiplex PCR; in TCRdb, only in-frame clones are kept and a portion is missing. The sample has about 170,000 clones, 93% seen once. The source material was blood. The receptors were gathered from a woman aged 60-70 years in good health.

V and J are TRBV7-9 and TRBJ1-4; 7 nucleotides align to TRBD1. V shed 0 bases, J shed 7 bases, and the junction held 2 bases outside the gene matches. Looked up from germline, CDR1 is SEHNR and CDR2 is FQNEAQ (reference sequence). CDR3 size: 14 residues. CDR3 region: CASSLAGGSEKLFF. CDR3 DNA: TGTGCCAGCAGCTTAGCAGGGGGCTCTGAAAAACTGTTTTTT. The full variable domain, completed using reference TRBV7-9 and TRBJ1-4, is DTGVSQNPRHKITKRGQNVTFRCDPISEHNRLYWYRQTLGQGPEFLTYFQNEAQLEKSRLLSDRFSAERPKGSFSTLEIQRTEQGDSAMYLCASSLAGGSEKLFFGSGTQLSVL.

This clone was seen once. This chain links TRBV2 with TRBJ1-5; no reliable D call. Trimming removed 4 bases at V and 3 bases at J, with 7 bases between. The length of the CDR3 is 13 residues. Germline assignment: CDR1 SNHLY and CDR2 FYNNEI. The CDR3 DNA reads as TGTGCCAGCAGTGGGGCCAACAATCAGCCCCAGCATTTT. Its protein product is CASSGANNQPQHF.

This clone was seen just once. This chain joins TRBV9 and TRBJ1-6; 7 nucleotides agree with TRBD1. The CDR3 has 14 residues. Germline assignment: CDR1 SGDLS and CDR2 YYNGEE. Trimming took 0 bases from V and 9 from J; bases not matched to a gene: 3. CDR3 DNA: TGTGCCAGCAGCGTAGAGGGGGCTCTTTCACCCCTCCACTTT. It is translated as CASSVEGALSPLHF.

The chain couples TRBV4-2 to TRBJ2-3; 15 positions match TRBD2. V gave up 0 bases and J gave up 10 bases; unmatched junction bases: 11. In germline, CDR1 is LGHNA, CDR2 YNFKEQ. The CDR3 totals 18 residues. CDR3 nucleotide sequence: TGTGCCAGCAGCCAAGATAGGACTAGCGGGGGGGTAGATACTGCGCAGTATTTT. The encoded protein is CASSQDRTSGGVDTAQYF.

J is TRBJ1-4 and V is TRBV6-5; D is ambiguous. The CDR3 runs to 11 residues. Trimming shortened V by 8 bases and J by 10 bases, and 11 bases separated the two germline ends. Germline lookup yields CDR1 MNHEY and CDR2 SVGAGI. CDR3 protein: CASQEGGKLFF. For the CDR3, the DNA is TGTGCCAGCCAGGAGGGCGGAAAACTGTTTTTT.

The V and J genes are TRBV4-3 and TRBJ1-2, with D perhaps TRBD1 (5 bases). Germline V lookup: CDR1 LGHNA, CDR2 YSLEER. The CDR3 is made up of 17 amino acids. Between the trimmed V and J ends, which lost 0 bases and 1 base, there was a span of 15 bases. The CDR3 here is CASSQEVATGINYGYTF. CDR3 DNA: TGCGCCAGCAGCCAAGAAGTCGCCACAGGAATTAACTATGGCTACACCTTC.

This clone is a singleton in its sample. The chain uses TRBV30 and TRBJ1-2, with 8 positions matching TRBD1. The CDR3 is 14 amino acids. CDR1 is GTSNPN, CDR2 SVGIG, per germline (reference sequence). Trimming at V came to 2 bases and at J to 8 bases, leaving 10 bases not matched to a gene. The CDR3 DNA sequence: TGTGCCTGGAGTCCACTCCAGGGGGCTAAGGGCTACACCTTC. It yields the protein CAWSPLQGAKGYTF.

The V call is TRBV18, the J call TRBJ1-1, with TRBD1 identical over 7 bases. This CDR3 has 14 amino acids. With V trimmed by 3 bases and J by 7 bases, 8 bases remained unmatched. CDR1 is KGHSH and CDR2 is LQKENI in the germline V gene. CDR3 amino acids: CASSPTGTEGEAFF. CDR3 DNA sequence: TGTGCCAGCTCACCCACTGGGACAGAGGGTGAAGCTTTCTTT.

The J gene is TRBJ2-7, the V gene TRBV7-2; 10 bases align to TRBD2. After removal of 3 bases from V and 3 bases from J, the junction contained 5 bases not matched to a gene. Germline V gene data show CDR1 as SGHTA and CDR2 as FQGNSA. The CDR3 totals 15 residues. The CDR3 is CASSFVLAGYYEQYF. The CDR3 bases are TGTGCCAGCAGCTTCGTACTAGCGGGATACTACGAGCAGTACTTC. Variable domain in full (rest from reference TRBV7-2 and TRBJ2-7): GAGVSQSPSNKVTEKGKDVELRCDPISGHTALYWYRQSLGQGLEFLIYFQGNSAPDKSGLPSDRFSAERTGGSVSTLTIQRTQQEDSAVYLCASSFVLAGYYEQYFGPGTRLTVT.

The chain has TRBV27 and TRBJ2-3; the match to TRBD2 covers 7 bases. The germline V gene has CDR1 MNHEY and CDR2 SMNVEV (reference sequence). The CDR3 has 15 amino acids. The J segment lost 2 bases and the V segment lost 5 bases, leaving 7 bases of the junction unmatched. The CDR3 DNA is TGTGCCAGCAGTGCAACGGGGACTATCACAGATACGCAGTATTTT. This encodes CASSATGTITDTQYF.

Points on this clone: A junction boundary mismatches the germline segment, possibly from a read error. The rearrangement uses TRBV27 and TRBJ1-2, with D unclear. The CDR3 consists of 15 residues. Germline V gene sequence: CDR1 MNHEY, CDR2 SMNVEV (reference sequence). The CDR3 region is CASSISPPGNYGYTF. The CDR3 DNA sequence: TGTGCCAGCAGTATATCCCCCCCCGGGAACTATGGCTACACCTTC.

In DNA, the CDR3 is TGTGCCAGCAGCATAACCGGGACCGATAATGAAAAACTGTTTTTT. As protein: CASSITGTDNEKLFF. The chain recombines TRBV7-9 with TRBJ1-4; a possible D gene is TRBD1 (5 bases). This CDR3 spans 15 amino acids. CDR1 and CDR2 from the germline V gene are SEHNR and FQNEAQ (reference sequence). The ends were cut back, 5 bases at V and 4 bases at J, with 14 bases in the middle. Full variable domain (rest looked up from reference TRBV7-9 and TRBJ1-4): DTGVSQNPRHKITKRGQNVTFRCDPISEHNRLYWYRQTLGQGPEFLTYFQNEAQLEKSRLLSDRFSAERPKGSFSTLEIQRTEQGDSAMYLCASSITGTDNEKLFFGSGTQLSVL.